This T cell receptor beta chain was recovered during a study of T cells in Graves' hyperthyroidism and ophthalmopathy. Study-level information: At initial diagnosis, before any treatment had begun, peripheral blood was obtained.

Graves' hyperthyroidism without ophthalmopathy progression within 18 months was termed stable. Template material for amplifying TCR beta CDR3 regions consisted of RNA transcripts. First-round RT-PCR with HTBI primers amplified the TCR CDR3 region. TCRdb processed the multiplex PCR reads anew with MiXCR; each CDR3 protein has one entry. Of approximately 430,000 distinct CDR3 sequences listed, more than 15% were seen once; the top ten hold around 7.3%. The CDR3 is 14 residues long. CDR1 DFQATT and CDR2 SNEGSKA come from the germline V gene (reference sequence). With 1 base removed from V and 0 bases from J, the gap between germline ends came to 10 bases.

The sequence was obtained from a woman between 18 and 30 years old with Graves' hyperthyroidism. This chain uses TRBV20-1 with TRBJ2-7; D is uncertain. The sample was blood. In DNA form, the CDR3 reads TGCAGTGCTAGAGTGGCATTTAGCTCCTACGAGCAGTACTTC. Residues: CSARVAFSSYEQYF.